The 5 T cell receptor beta chains listed next were all sequenced from one sample in a study of blood T cell repertoires in COVID-19. Assay used: immunoSEQ multiplex PCR; TCRdb lists only in-frame clones, some missing. The profile shows over 85,000 clones, around nine tenths of them singletons. Sequencing was done on a sample of peripheral blood. These receptors all come from a human donor in a cohort sampled during active COVID-19.

This clone was detected many times. J is TRBJ1-5 and V is TRBV10-1, with TRBD1 matching over 7 bases. This CDR3 is 15 amino acids long. The V segment lost 6 bases and the J segment 2 bases; nucleotides outside the gene matches: 7. The germline V gene has CDR1 WNHNN and CDR2 SYGVQD (reference sequence). Here the CDR3 reads CASRCRQGGNQPQHF. The CDR3 coding sequence is TGCGCCAGCAGGTGCCGACAGGGCGGCAATCAGCCCCAGCATTTT.

In this sample, this clone turned up a few times. The chain recombines TRBV7-2 with TRBJ1-1, with TRBD1 as a possible D gene (5 bases). Trimming pared 1 base from V and 0 bases from J, leaving 12 bases between. The CDR3 extends over 16 amino acids. In germline, CDR1 is SGHTA, CDR2 FQGNSA. CDR3 loop: CASSLGQQGMNTEAFF. The CDR3 DNA is TGTGCCAGCAGCTTAGGACAGCAGGGCATGAACACTGAAGCTTTCTTT.

There are a few counts of this clone. The V call is TRBV4-1, the J call TRBJ2-3; 7 bases agree with TRBD2. CDR1 is MGHRA and CDR2 is YSYEKL in the germline V gene. The CDR3 has 15 amino acids. V was clipped by 0 bases and J by 6 bases; unmatched bases: 6. CDR3 in amino acids: CASSQDRTGGDTQYF. CDR3 nucleotides: TGCGCCAGCAGCCAAGATCGGACGGGGGGTGATACGCAGTATTTT.

The chain has TRBV6-1 and TRBJ2-1; 12 bases are a match to TRBD2. V shed 0 bases and J 8 bases; nucleotides not matched to a gene: 5. In germline, CDR1 is MNHNS, CDR2 SASEGT. CDR3 length: 16 residues. CDR3 in amino acids: CASSEARLAGGYEQFF. The CDR3 bases are TGTGCCAGCAGTGAAGCCCGGCTAGCGGGAGGGTATGAGCAGTTCTTC.

The chain recombines TRBV4-2 with TRBJ2-7, with 11 bases fitting TRBD2. Germline CDR1 reads LGHNA; CDR2 reads YNFKEQ. The CDR3 extends over 18 amino acids. Trimming cost V 0 bases and J 2 bases; bases outside gene matches: 9. The CDR3 region has the DNA TGTGCCAGCAGCCAAGATCCCCTAGCGGGAGGACGAACCTACGAGCAGTACTTC. It translates to CASSQDPLAGGRTYEQYF.